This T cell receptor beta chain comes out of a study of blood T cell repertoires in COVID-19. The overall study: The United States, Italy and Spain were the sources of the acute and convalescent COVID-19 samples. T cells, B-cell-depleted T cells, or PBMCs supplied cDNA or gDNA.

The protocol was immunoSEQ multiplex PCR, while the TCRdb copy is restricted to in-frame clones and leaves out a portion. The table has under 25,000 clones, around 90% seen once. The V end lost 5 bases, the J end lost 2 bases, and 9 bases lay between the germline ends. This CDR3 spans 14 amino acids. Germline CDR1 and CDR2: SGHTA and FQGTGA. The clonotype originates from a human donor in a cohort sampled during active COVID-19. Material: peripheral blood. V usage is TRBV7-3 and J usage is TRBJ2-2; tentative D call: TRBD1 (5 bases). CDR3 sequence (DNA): TGTGCCAGCAGCCCAGGGTATAACACCGGGGAGCTGTTTTTT. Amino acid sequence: CASSPGYNTGELFF.